This T cell receptor beta chain was observed in a study of shared clonotypes between healthy human individuals. Turning to the study itself: Each donor contributed plates that comprised three CD4 naive, three CD4 memory, two CD8 naive and one CD8 memory. Points from the study as a whole: Rarefaction showed sorted-subset sequencing was incomplete despite large depth.

A remark on this clone: Its antigen is still unknown.

At a deep level, the assay was run. Source study methods: Junction-only sequences without quality scores came from ImmunoSEQ, so filtering differed. The assay was immunoSEQ multiplex PCR, and TCRdb's table has in-frame clones only and misses some. The V and J calls and the clone size are those of that table, but D and trimming were determined from the DNA. The data show 2 million to 3 million clones, with roughly 93% seen just once and about 0.39% held by the top ten. Germline V lookup: CDR1 SGHNT, CDR2 YYREEE (reference sequence). Trimming removed 4 bases from V and 4 bases from J, with 21 bases in between. The CDR3 is 16 residues long.

The material sequenced was naive CD4+ T cells from PBMCs. Regarding subset: CD45RA+ positively selected. This clonotype was sampled from a man younger than 30 in good health. Some clones in this sample may be carry-over from other donors' samples. J is TRBJ2-7 and V is TRBV5-4, with D perhaps matching TRBD1 or TRBD2 (7 bases each). CDR3 in DNA: TGTGCCAGCAGCGCCCCGACAGGGAGGGGTTTTTACGAGCAGTACTTC. Amino acid sequence: CASSAPTGRGFYEQYF.